This record concerns one T cell receptor beta chain sequence. What antigen it recognizes has not been identified. Base qualities were left out, and no much larger clone turns up one base away. From the cysteine through the phenylalanine, the CDR3 covers 14 amino acids. Only the CDR3 DNA stays, 42 bases, in frame from base 1. V is cut back by 5 bases and J by 3 bases, with 6 bases in the junction unmatched. The germline V gene provides CDR1 SNHLY and CDR2 FYNNEI. This sample was included in a study of CD8+CD57+ T cells in acquired aplastic anemia (dated by TCRdb to the late 2010s). Broadly, across the study: A mean of roughly 2.9 ug of DNA, ranging from about 0.19 to 30 ug, was extracted from sorted CD4+ and CD8+ cells. Healthy donor samples averaged approximately 10 million reads for CD4+ and around 12 million for CD8+ cells. Broader findings and caveats from the paper: Although under 35 CD8+ CDR3 sequences were shared by patients and controls, these sequences appeared highly expressed in patients and within the immunodominant clones of patients. No significant difference in CD8+ Simpson's diversity was found between patients and healthy controls (P=0.060).

Profiling of TCR beta VDJ combinations and CDR3 sequences used genomic DNA as the template. TCR repertoire sequencing was run on an Illumina HiSeq 2000. In the original analysis: Repertoires were assessed using TRBV/TRBJ rearrangement plots, CDR3 size and DJ length profiles, and Simpson's diversity index. The immunodominant clone was defined as the most abundant DNA sequence in deep sequencing data. CDR3 amino acid sequences were screened for sharing across subjects and were compared with published repertoires and the VDJdb database. TCRdb trimmed the raw reads at Q25, called clones with MiXCR and kept productive beta chains. Identical CDR3 protein sequences are pooled into one entry, listed with their most common genes and DNA. These V and J calls originate from TCRdb's pipeline instead of the authors' own analysis. This sample is represented by more than 100,000 distinct CDR3 sequences; 48% of them were singletons. The ten largest clones take up roughly 2.6% of the sample.

In this study, sorted CD4+ and CD8+ T cells from the blood of healthy subjects and of severe aplastic anemia patients had their TCR repertoires deep-sequenced. Ficoll-Paque density gradient centrifugation was used to isolate peripheral blood mononuclear cells. Before DNA extraction, CD4+ and CD8+ T cells were sorted with FACS or magnetic beads. This chain joins TRBV2 to TRBJ1-2, and 7 junctional nucleotides match TRBD1. Material: sorted CD4+, CD8+, or CD8+CD57+ T cells (not recorded which) from PBMCs. This receptor was identified in a human donor in good health, serving as a control. CDR3 protein: CASSSDRADYGYTF. The DNA sequence reads TGTGCCAGCAGTTCCGACAGGGCGGACTATGGCTACACCTTC.